These 8 T cell receptor beta chains originate from one sample sequenced in a study of neurological immune-mediated disorders. TCRdb itself ran the 5' RACE reads through MiXCR, one entry per CDR3 protein. The sample has 84,000 or so distinct CDR3 sequences; 10% are singletons. Sequencing was performed on PBMCs. The receptors shown here come from a middle-aged man in good health.

This clonotype was observed many times. The chain combines TRBV5-1 with TRBJ2-7; D perhaps matches TRBD1 (5 bases). This CDR3 region has 12 residues. Germline V lookup: CDR1 SGHRS, CDR2 YFSETQ. With 0 bases removed from V and 5 bases from J, the gap between germline ends came to 6 bases. The CDR3 DNA reads as TGCGCCAGCAGCTTGGGGACACACGAGCAGTACTTC. Amino acid sequence: CASSLGTHEQYF.

In its sample, this clonotype was seen many times. V gene TRBV10-3 combines with J gene TRBJ2-1, with D possibly matching TRBD2 (7 bases). This CDR3 is built from 14 residues. The V gene lost 11 bases and the J gene lost 2 bases, with 16 bases spanning the gap. Germline-derived CDR1 and CDR2 are ENHRY and SYGVKD. The CDR3 protein is CAVMRGGPYNEQFF. CDR3 bases: TGTGCCGTAATGAGGGGGGGGCCCTACAATGAGCAGTTCTTC.

This clonotype was detected ten times or more. V and J are TRBV11-2 and TRBJ2-1; 11 bases match TRBD2. This CDR3 region has 15 residues. The germline gives CDR1 SGHAT, CDR2 FQNNGV. Trimming cost V 4 bases and J 9 bases; bases outside gene matches: 8. CDR3 bases: TGTGCCAGCAGCTCCAATAGCGGGAGGGCTGTTGAGCAGTTCTTC. Translated: CASSSNSGRAVEQFF. The variable domain in full, completed from reference TRBV11-2 and TRBJ2-1, reads EAGVAQSPRYKIIEKRQSVAFWCNPISGHATLYWYQQILGQGPKLLIQFQNNGVVDDSQLPKDRFSAERLKGVDSTLKIQPAKLEDSAVYLCASSSNSGRAVEQFFGPGTRLTVL.

This clonotype was detected many times. V is TRBV20-1 and J is TRBJ2-7; D is unresolved. This CDR3 is 13 amino acids long. Germline CDR1 DFQATT, CDR2 SNEGSKA (reference sequence). V lost 1 base, J lost 3 bases, and 10 bases lay in between. CDR3 loop: CSARGVDHYEQYF. In DNA form, the CDR3 reads TGCAGTGCTAGAGGGGTGGACCACTACGAGCAGTACTTC.

This clonotype was counted at least ten times. DNA for the CDR3: TGTGCCAGCAGCTTAGGCACAGGGATGGTGCAAGAGACCCAGTACTTC. Its translation is CASSLGTGMVQETQYF. J is TRBJ2-5 and V is TRBV11-1; a weak D match, TRBD1 (6 bases). V was trimmed by 1 base and J by 2 bases, leaving 14 bases between them. The CDR3 runs to 16 residues. CDR1 and CDR2 from the germline V gene are SGHAT and FQDESV (reference sequence).

This clonotype appeared many times. The chain uses TRBV10-3 and TRBJ2-5; unclear D gene. With 5 bases removed from V and 3 bases from J, the gap between germline ends came to 13 bases. Germline CDR1 and CDR2: ENHRY and SYGVKD. This CDR3 has 14 amino acids. The CDR3 DNA reads TGTGCCATCAGTACGGGTACTTCCAAAGAGACCCAGTACTTC. As protein: CAISTGTSKETQYF.

This clonotype was detected only a few times. J is TRBJ1-2 and V is TRBV5-1, with D unresolved. This CDR3 spans 18 amino acids. Germline lookup yields CDR1 SGHRS and CDR2 YFSETQ. Trimming shortened V by 4 bases and J by 2 bases, and 24 bases separated the two germline ends. The CDR3 DNA reads as TGCGCCAGCAGCCCCTTCGGCTCTTCAAACCTAGTAAACTATGGCTACACCTTC. Translation gives CASSPFGSSNLVNYGYTF.

In this sample, this clonotype turned up many times. J is TRBJ2-3 and V is TRBV14, with D unresolved. From germline, CDR1 is SGHDN and CDR2 FVKESK. CDR3 length equals 16 residues. Trimming shortened V by 1 base and J by 4 bases, and 15 bases separated the two germline ends. CDR3: CASSQGFLGLADTQYF. Written as DNA, the CDR3 is TGTGCCAGCAGCCAAGGATTCCTCGGGCTGGCAGATACGCAGTATTTT. The full variable domain, with the rest looked up from reference TRBV14 and TRBJ2-3, is EAGVTQFPSHSVIEKGQTVTLRCDPISGHDNLYWYRRVMGKEIKFLLHFVKESKQDESGMPNNRFLAERTGGTYSTLKVQPAELEDSGVYFCASSQGFLGLADTQYFGPGTRLTVL.